The clone carrying this T cell receptor (beta chain) has only a few counts. Its specificity is not known. The CDR3 totals 15 residues. Trimming took 3 bases from V and 5 from J; bases not matched to a gene: 7. The data were taken from a study of T-cell memory formation after mild COVID-19. About the study: For the most part, TCR clusters were specific to one donor.

Study findings and constraints: The authors did not confirm SARS-CoV-2 specificity of second-wave clones peaking day 37. Among contracting clones, CD4+ were mainly CM/EM and CD8+ enriched in EMRA.

cDNA libraries for TCR alpha and TCR beta, carrying sample barcodes and UMIs, came from 5'RACE with constant-segment primers. TCRdb fed the 5' RACE reads into MiXCR, producing one record per CDR3 protein. The table includes 130,000 to 150,000 distinct CDR3 sequences, roughly 21% detected once. Sequences were obtained from PBMCs or a T cell subset sorted from them (not recorded which). This receptor was taken from an adult woman who had mild COVID-19 (a few samples of this study predate the infection). Cell type and time point are not known. This chain connects TRBV12-3 or TRBV12-4 to TRBJ2-3, with 8 nucleotides matching TRBD1. The CDR3 nucleotides read TGTGCCAGCAGTTTGGAGGCAGGGGGCGGAGATACGCAGTATTTT. Protein sequence: CASSLEAGGGDTQYF.